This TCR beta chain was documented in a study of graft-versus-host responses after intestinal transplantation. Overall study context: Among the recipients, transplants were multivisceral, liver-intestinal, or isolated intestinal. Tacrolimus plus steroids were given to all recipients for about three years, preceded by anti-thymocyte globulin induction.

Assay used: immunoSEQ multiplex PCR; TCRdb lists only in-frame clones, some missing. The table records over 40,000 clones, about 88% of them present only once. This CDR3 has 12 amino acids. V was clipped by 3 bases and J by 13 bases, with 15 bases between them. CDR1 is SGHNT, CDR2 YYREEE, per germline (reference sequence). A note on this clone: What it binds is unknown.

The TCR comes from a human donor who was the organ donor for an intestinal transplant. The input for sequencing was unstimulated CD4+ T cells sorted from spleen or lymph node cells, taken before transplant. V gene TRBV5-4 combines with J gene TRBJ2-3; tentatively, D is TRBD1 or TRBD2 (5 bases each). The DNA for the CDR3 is TGTGCCAGCAGCTCGGAGGCTGCCAGGGAGTATTTT. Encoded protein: CASSSEAAREYF.